This T cell receptor (beta chain) was documented in a study of cytomegalovirus exposure and HLA in healthy donors. Background on the study: A later analysis reported the same platform for the roughly 120 validation repertoires and the approximately 700 first-cohort repertoires.

This clone has only a few counts. Its matching antigen is unknown. Germline CDR1 is MNHEY and CDR2 is SVGAGI. This CDR3 is 14 amino acids long. Deletions cut 2 bases from V and 4 bases from J, with 9 bases between. Measured with immunoSEQ multiplex PCR; TCRdb has only the in-frame clones, and not every one. The table includes under 60,000 clones, just over 85% detected once. Study-level points and caveats: High sensitivity and specificity were reportedly achieved when the classifier diagnosed cytomegalovirus status. Most observed TCR sequences were rare, whereas some public TCRs were detected in many donors. A subsequent analysis found that TCR clusters from the first cohort also tended to co-occur in the 90 to 150 validation repertoires, with approximately 94% of cluster scores above 0.

The sequenced sample was PBMCs. This receptor was taken from a woman in her 30s in good health and CMV-seronegative. J is TRBJ1-5 and V is TRBV6-5; D ambiguous. CDR3 sequence reads: CASSYDRVNQPQHF. The DNA for the CDR3 is TGTGCCAGCAGTTACGACCGGGTAAATCAGCCCCAGCATTTT.